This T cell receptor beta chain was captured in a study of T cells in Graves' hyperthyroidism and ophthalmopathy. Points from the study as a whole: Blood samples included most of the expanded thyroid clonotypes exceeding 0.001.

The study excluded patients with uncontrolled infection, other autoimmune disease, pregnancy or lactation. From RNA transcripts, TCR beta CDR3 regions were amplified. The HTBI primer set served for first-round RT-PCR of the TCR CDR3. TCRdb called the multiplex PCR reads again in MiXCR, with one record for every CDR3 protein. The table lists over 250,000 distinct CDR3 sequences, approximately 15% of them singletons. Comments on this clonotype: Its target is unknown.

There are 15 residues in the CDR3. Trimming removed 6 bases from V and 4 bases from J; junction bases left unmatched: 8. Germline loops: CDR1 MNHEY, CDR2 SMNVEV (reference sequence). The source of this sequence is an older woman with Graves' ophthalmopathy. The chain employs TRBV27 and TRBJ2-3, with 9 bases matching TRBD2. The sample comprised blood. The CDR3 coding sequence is TGTGCCAGCAGGGTAGCGGGAGTGGAATCAGATACGCAGTATTTT. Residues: CASRVAGVESDTQYF.